This TCR beta chain derives from a study of PD-1 blockade in classical Hodgkin lymphoma (TCRdb year 2020). Context from the whole study: Nivolumab dosing was 3 mg/kg intravenously every 2 weeks, continuing until either disease progression or unacceptable toxicity. The study used CyTOF and TCR beta sequencing to define a peripheral blood immune signature of response to PD-1 blockade in classical Hodgkin lymphoma. Findings and caveats that apply to the study as a whole: Only a single clinical trial cohort was studied, and what caused the repertoire differences, possibly disease activity or prior therapy, remained undefined. Diversity was lower in patients who began nivolumab less than 1 year after ASCT, so these patients were left out of later analyses to avoid confounding by immune reconstitution. By C4D1, a significant rise was seen in CD4+ TCR diversity but not in CD8+ TCR diversity (p=0.0027 vs p=0.16), and the rise was most apparent among complete responders (p=0.02). Among trial patients, those achieving complete response had baseline diversity similar to that of newly diagnosed patients, while diversity was significantly lower in partial responders and progressors. Baseline TCR diversity was reported to be lower in newly diagnosed patients than in healthy donors and to be lower still in relapsed/refractory patients.

Comment on this clone: Its binding antigen is unknown. Per-base qualities were not stored, and no clone one base away is much larger.

V and J are truncated by 0 bases and 10 bases respectively, leaving an intervening sequence of 15 bases. Per the germline V gene, SGHTA is the CDR1 and FQGTGA is the CDR2. From its cysteine to its phenylalanine, the CDR3 spans 14 amino acids. Only the CDR3 part of the read is kept: 42 bases, read in frame from the first base. Taken with the paper, the label for time point translates to: cycle 1 day 1 (C1D1), immediately before nivolumab initiation. All trial patients had relapsed after autologous stem cell transplantation, with cohorts A, B and C differing in prior brentuximab vedotin exposure. CD4+ T cells were purified from thawed PBMCs by magnetic negative selection with a Miltenyi CD4+ T cell isolation kit. The trial cohort included fewer than 60 patients with relapsed/refractory classical Hodgkin lymphoma, and each patient had a best overall response of complete response, partial response or progressive disease. Single-agent nivolumab was administered to trial patients in the multi-cohort phase II CheckMate 205 trial. Best overall response was determined by an independent review committee according to the 2007 International Working Group response criteria. PBMCs from the trial were collected at three points: immediately before nivolumab initiation (C1D1), and during therapy at cycle 2 day 1 and cycle 4 day 1. Peripheral blood was collected in 8 mL Vacutainer Cell Preparation Tubes, from which PBMCs were isolated by centrifugation and then cryopreserved. Purified CD4+ and CD8+ fractions were prepared only for cases where an additional PBMC sample was available. Magnetically labelled cells were removed on LS columns in a quadroMACS separator, and the flow-through was retained as the purified fraction.

Genomic DNA was isolated using the Qiagen DNeasy kit from unsorted PBMCs as well as from negatively selected CD4+ and CD8+ fractions. TCR beta CDR3 regions were subjected to amplification by immunoSEQ multiplex PCR with primers that anneal to V and J segments. A synthetic immune receptor repertoire was used to minimize amplification bias, and any remaining bias was removed computationally after sequencing. Concerning the study's data processing: Repertoire diversity was quantified as the Shannon entropy index using custom Python scripts. Unsorted, CD4+ and CD8+ repertoires were examined separately, except in combined analyses, for which CD4+ and CD8+ sequences were merged in silico. A clone counted as expanded when the clone's frequency after treatment rose at least 2-fold relative to C1D1, and clones undetected at baseline were given a pseudocount of 0.5. Singleton clones were defined as clones with 0 or 1 copy at C1D1, and non-singleton clones were defined as clones with 2 or more copies. Clones expanded in unsorted samples were assigned a CD4+, CD8+ or unknown annotation through matching of protein sequences in sorted samples from the same patient. Wilcoxon tests were applied to paired samples to test diversity changes from C1D1 to C4D1. The source is immuneACCESS, and TCRdb retained only in-frame sequences with V and J called. Part of the clones is not carried over; for the studies checked, unresolved V genes explain less than half of this, and the remainder is unexplained. The D gene and trimming were derived from the DNA, and the V and J assignments and clone size from that table. The sample table lists several thousand clones, about 78% of them with a count of one. The ten largest make up about 3.6% of the sample.

The chain links TRBV7-3 with TRBJ1-1; the D gene lacks a confident call. Sequenced material: CD4+ T cells from blood, taken at baseline. The clonotype originates from a human donor with classical Hodgkin lymphoma. Here the CDR3 is given as CASSLTFATSAAFF. DNA sequence: TGTGCCAGCAGCTTAACGTTCGCCACCTCGGCAGCTTTCTTT.